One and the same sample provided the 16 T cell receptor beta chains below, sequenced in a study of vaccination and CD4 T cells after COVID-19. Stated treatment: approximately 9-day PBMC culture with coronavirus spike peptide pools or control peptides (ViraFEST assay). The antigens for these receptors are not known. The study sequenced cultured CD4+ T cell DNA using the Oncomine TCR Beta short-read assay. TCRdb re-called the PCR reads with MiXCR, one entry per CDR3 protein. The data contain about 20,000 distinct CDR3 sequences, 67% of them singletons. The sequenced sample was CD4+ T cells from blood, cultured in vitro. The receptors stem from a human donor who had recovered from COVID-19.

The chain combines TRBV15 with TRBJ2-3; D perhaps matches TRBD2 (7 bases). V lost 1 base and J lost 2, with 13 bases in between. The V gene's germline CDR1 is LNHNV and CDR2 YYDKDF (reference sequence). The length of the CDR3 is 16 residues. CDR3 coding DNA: TGTGCCACCAGCAGAGGGGGGGGACAAAACACAGATACGCAGTATTTT. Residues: CATSRGGGQNTDTQYF.

The CDR3 spells CASSRTTGSQNTEAFF. CDR3 nucleotides: TGTGCCAGCAGCCGAACGACAGGGAGCCAGAACACTGAAGCTTTCTTT. V and J are TRBV6-2 or TRBV6-3 and TRBJ1-1; 7 positions match TRBD1. Trimming took 6 bases from V and 1 from J; bases not matched to a gene: 11. This CDR3 spans 16 amino acids. Germline values: CDR1 MNHEY, CDR2 SVGEGT.

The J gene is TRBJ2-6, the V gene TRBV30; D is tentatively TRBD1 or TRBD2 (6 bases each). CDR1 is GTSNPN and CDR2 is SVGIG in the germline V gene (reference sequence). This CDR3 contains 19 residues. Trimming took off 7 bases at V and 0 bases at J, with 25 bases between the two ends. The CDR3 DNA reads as TGTGCCTTCCGAGGGGGGACCATATTTGACTACTCTGGGGCCAACGTCCTGACTTTC. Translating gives CAFRGGTIFDYSGANVLTF.

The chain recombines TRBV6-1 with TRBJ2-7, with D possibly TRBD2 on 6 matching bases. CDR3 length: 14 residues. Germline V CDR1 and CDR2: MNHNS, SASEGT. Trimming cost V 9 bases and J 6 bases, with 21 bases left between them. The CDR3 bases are TGTGCCAGTTCCGGAGGGGACCCCTTTGGCGAGCAGTACTTC. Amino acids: CASSGGDPFGEQYF.

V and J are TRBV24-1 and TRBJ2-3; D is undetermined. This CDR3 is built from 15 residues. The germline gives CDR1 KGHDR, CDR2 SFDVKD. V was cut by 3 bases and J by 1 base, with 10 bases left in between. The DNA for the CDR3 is TGTGCCACCAGTGATGCAAGGAGACGCACAGATACGCAGTATTTT. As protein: CATSDARRRTDTQYF.

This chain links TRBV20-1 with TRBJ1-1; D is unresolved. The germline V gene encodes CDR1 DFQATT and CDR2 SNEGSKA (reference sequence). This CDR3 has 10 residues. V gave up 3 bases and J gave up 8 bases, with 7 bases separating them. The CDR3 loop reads CSARREEAFF. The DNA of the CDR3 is TGCAGTGCTAGGAGGGAAGAAGCTTTCTTT.

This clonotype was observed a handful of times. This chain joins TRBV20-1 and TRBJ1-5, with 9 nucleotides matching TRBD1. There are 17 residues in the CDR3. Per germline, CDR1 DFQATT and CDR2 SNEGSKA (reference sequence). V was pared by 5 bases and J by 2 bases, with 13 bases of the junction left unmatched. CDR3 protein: CSAVTGTGNLGNQPQHF. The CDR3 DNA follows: TGCAGTGCTGTCACCGGGACAGGGAACCTTGGCAATCAGCCCCAGCATTTT.

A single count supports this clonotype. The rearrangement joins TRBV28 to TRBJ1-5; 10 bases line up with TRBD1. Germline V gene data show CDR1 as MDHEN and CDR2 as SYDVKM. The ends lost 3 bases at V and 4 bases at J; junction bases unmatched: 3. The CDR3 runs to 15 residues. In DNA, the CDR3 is TGTGCCAGCAGTTTGACAGGGGGCCGAAATCAGCCCCAGCATTTT. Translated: CASSLTGGRNQPQHF.

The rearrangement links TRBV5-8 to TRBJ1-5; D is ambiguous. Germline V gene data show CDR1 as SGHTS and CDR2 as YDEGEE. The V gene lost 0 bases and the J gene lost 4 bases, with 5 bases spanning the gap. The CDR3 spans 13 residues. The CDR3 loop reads CASSLERNQPQHF. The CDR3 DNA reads TGTGCCAGCAGCTTGGAGCGTAATCAGCCCCAGCATTTT.

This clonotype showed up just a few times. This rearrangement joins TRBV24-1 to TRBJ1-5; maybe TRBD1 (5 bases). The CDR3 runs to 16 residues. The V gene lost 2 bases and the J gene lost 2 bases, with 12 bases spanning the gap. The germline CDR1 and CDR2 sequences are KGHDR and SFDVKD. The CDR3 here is CATSDSAGMRNQPQHF. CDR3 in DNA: TGTGCCACCAGTGATTCCGCAGGGATGCGCAATCAGCCCCAGCATTTT.

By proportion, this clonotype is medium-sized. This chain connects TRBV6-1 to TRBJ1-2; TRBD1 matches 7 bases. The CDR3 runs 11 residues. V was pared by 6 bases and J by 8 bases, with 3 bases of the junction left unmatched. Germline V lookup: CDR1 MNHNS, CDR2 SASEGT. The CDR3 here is CASRPGGGYTF. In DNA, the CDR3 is TGTGCCAGCAGACCAGGGGGGGGCTACACCTTC.

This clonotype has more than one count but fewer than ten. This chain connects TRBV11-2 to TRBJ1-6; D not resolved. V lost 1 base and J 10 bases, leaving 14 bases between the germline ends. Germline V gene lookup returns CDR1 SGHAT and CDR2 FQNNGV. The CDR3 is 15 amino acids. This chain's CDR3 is CASSLGREAGSPLHF. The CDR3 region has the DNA TGTGCCAGCAGCTTAGGGAGGGAGGCAGGATCACCCCTCCACTTT.

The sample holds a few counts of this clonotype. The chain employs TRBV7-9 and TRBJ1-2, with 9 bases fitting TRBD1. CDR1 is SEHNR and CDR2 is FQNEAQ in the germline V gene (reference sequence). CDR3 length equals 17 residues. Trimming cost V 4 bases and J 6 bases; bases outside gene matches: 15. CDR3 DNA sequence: TGTGCCAGCAGCTCAACCGGCCCAACAGGGGGCGCAGATGGCTACACCTTC. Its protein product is CASSSTGPTGGADGYTF.

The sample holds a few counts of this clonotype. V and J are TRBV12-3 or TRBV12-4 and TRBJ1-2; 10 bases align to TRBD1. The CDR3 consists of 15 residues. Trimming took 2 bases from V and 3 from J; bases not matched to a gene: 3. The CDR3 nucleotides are TGTGCCAGCAGTTTAAAGACAGGGGGCGACTATGGCTACACCTTC. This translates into CASSLKTGGDYGYTF.

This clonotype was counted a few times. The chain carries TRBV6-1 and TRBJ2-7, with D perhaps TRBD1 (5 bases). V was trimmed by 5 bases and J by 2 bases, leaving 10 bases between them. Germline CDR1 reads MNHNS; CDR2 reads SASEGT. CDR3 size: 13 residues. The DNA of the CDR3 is TGTGCCAGCAGTCGACAGCCAGCCTACGAGCAGTACTTC. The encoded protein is CASSRQPAYEQYF.

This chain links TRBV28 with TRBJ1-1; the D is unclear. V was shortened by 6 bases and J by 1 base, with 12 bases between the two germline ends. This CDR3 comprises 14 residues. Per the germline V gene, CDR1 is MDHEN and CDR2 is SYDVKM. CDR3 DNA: TGTGCCAGCAGGAAGACATACTCGAACACTGAAGCTTTCTTT. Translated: CASRKTYSNTEAFF.